A single sample is the source of the 8 T cell receptor beta chains below, sequenced in a study of human T cells and chemical hapten exposure. Time point noted: pre-sensitization, week 0. Indicated treatment: therapeutic diphenylcyclopropenone sensitization with weekly scalp DPC. A single record per CDR3 protein comes from TCRdb applying MiXCR to the RACE reads. The data contain about 60,000 distinct CDR3 sequences, 10% to 12% of them singletons. The sequenced sample was whole blood, obtained in connection with sensitization to the hapten diphenylcyclopropenone (DPC). The receptors were sampled from a woman aged 40 to 50 with alopecia areata. Some clones in this sample may be carry-over from other donors' samples.

In its sample, this clonotype was seen a few times. The chain employs TRBV19 and TRBJ2-3, with D uncertain. The CDR3 length is 12 residues. Germline-derived CDR1 and CDR2 are LNHDA and SQIVND (reference sequence). V lost 3 bases, J lost 5 bases, and 6 bases lay in between. The CDR3 nucleotides are TGTGCCAGTAGTATCTGGGGAGATACGCAGTATTTT. Translation: CASSIWGDTQYF.

This chain joins TRBV6-6 and TRBJ2-7; 8 nucleotides align to TRBD1. The ends lost 2 bases at V and 1 base at J; junction bases unmatched: 4. This CDR3 region has 15 residues. CDR1 is MNHNY, CDR2 SVGAGI, per germline (reference sequence). The chain's CDR3 is CASSYRTGPSYEQYF. The CDR3 DNA follows: TGTGCCAGCAGTTACAGGACAGGGCCTTCCTACGAGCAGTACTTC.

The chain combines TRBV4-2 with TRBJ2-5; the D gene could be TRBD1 or TRBD2 (5 bases each). Germline CDR1 and CDR2: LGHNA and YNFKEQ. The CDR3 spans 16 residues. Trimming took off 1 base at V and 1 base at J, with 13 bases between the two ends. The CDR3 sequence: CASSQGAGSGQETQYF. The CDR3 coding sequence is TGTGCCAGCAGCCAAGGAGCAGGGAGTGGCCAAGAGACCCAGTACTTC.

This clonotype has only a few counts. The chain recombines TRBV4-3 with TRBJ2-1, with D maybe TRBD2 (5 bases). Germline CDR1 and CDR2: LGHNA and YSLEER. V lost 1 base, J lost 2 bases, and 9 bases lay in between. The CDR3 extends over 15 amino acids. The CDR3: CASSQGGQPYNEQFF. In nucleotides, the CDR3 is TGCGCCAGCAGCCAAGGAGGGCAGCCCTACAATGAGCAGTTCTTC.

This clonotype was observed a handful of times. V gene TRBV12-3 or TRBV12-4 combines with J gene TRBJ2-5; D possibly corresponds to TRBD2 (5 bases). Trimming cost V 3 bases and J 7 bases, with 27 bases left between them. The CDR3 is 18 amino acids. CDR3 sequence: CASSLSRTGLMYGRTQYF. The CDR3 nucleotides read TGTGCCAGCAGTTTGAGTCGGACTGGGCTGATGTATGGGAGGACCCAGTACTTC.

This clonotype has just a few counts. The rearrangement uses TRBV18 and TRBJ2-1; D unclear. Germline lookup yields CDR1 KGHSH and CDR2 LQKENI. V lost 0 bases and J 8 bases, leaving 11 bases between the germline ends. The CDR3 spans 14 residues. The CDR3 nucleotides are TGTGCCAGCTCACCACCTAGCCCAAGCGATGAGCAGTTCTTC. It is translated as CASSPPSPSDEQFF.

A few counts support this clonotype. The rearrangement links TRBV5-4 to TRBJ2-3; TRBD1 is a possible D gene (6 bases). The CDR3 is made up of 15 amino acids. V gave up 3 bases and J gave up 9 bases, with 20 bases separating them. Germline values: CDR1 SGHNT, CDR2 YYREEE (reference sequence). CDR3 loop: CASSSPGGIEVTQYF. As DNA, the CDR3 is TGTGCCAGCAGCTCTCCTGGGGGCATAGAGGTAACGCAGTATTTT.

Many counts were recorded for this clonotype. The chain has TRBV6-1 and TRBJ1-6; D is ambiguous. CDR1 MNHNS and CDR2 SASEGT come from the germline V gene. V lost 0 bases to trimming and J lost 5 bases, with 8 bases between them. The CDR3 sequence is 15 residues long. CDR3 in amino acids: CASSEAGRNNSPLHF. In nucleotides, the CDR3 is TGTGCCAGCAGTGAAGCGGGAAGAAATAATTCACCCCTCCACTTT.